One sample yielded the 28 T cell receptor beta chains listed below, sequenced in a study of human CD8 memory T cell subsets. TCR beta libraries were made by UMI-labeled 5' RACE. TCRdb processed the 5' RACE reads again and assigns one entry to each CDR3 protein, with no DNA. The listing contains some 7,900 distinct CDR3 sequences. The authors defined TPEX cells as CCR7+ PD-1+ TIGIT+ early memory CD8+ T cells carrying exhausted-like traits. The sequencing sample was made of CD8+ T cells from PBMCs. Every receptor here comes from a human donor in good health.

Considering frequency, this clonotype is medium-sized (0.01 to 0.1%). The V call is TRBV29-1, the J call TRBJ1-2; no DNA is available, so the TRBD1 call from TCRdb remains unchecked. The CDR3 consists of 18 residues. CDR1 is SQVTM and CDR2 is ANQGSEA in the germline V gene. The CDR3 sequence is CSVEGVGTGARSDYGYTF.

CDR3 loop: CASGLNSGWTGELFF. The rearrangement uses TRBV12-5 and TRBJ2-2; TCRdb gives TRBD2 as the D gene, but with no DNA this cannot be confirmed. The CDR3 has 15 amino acids. CDR1 is LGHNT, CDR2 FRNRAP, per germline.

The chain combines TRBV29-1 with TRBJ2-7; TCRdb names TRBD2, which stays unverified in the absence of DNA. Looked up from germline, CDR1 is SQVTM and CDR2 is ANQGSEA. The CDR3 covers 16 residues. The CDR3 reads CSVEKDAGTSGYEQYF.

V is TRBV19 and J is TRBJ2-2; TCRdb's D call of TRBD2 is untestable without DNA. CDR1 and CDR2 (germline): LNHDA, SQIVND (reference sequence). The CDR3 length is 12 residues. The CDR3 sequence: CASKAGGLELFF.

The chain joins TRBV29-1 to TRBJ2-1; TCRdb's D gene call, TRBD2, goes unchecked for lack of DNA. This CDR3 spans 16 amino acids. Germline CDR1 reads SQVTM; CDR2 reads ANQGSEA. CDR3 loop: CSVQTARGGAYNEQFF.

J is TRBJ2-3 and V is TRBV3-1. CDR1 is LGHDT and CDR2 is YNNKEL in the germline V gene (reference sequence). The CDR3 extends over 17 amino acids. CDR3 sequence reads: CASSQDRVSIGTDTQYF.

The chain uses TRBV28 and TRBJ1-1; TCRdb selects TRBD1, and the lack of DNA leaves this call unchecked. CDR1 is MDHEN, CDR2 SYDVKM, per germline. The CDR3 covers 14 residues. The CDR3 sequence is CASSYYRDGTEAFF.

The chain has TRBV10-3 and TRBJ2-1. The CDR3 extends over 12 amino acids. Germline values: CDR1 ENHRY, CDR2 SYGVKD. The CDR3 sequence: CAISEQLREQFF.

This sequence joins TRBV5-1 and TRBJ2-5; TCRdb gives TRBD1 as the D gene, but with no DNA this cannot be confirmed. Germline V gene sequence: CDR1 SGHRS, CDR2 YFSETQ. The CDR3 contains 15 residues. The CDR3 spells CASRDDGGSQETQYF.

The CDR3 sequence is CASSLEQGAYEQYF. The J gene is TRBJ2-7, the V gene TRBV5-5. Germline assignment: CDR1 SGHKS and CDR2 YYEKEE (reference sequence). The CDR3 runs 14 residues.

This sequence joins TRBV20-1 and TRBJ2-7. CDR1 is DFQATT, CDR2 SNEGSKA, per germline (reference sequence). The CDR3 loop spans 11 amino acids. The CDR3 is CSAADGYEQYF.

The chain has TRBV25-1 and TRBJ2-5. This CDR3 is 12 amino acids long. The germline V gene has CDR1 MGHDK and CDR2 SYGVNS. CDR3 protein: CASSPPGETQYF.

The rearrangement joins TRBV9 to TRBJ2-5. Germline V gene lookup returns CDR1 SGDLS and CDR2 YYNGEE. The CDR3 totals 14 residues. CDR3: CASSGPVSQETQYF.

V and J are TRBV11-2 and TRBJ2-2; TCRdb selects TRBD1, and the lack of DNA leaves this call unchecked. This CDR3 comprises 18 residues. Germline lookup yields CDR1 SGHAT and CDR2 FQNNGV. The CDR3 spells CASSLKGAIEKNTGELFF.

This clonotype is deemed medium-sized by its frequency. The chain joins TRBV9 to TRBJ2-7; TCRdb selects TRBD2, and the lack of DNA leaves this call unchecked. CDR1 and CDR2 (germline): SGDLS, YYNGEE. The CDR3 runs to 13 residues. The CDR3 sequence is CASSPGTSYEQYF.

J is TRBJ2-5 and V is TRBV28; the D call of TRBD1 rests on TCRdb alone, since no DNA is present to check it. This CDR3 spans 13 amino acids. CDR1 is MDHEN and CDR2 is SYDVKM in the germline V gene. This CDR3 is CASSLYRGETQYF.

The CDR3 region is CASSYWQGENTGELFF. This chain links TRBV6-5 with TRBJ2-2; TCRdb designates TRBD1, a call that cannot be tested without DNA. Germline CDR1 and CDR2: MNHEY and SVGAGI. This CDR3 is 16 amino acids long.

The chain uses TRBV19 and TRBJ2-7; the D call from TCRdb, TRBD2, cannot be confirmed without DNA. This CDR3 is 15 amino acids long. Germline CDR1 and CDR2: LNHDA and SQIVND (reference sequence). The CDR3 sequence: CASKISGTGAYEQYF.

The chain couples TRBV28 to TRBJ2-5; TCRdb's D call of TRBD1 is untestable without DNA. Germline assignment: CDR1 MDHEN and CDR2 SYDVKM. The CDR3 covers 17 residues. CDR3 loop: CASSSAWIGGTWETQYF.

The CDR3 here is CASSEADLGPEAFF. V and J are TRBV2 and TRBJ1-1. This CDR3 has 14 amino acids. The V gene's germline CDR1 is SNHLY and CDR2 FYNNEI. The variable domain in full, with the rest retrieved from reference TRBV2 and TRBJ1-1, is EPEVTQTPSHQVTQMGQEVILRCVPISNHLYFYWYRQILGQKVEFLVSFYNNEISEKSEIFDDQFSVERPDGSNFTLKIRSTKLEDSAMYFCASSEADLGPEAFFGQGTRLTVV.

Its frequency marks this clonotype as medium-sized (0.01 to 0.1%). This chain's CDR3 is CSVERDLGYGYTF. This chain uses TRBV29-1 with TRBJ1-2. This CDR3 comprises 13 residues. Germline V gene sequence: CDR1 SQVTM, CDR2 ANQGSEA. Full variable domain (missing parts from reference TRBV29-1 and TRBJ1-2): SAVISQKPSRDICQRGTSLTIQCQVDSQVTMMFWYRQQPGQSLTLIATANQGSEATYESGFVIDKFPISRPNLTFSTLTVSNMSPEDSSIYLCSVERDLGYGYTFGSGTRLTVV.

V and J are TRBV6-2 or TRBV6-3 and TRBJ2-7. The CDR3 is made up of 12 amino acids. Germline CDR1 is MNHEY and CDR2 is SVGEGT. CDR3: CASSSEPYEQYF.

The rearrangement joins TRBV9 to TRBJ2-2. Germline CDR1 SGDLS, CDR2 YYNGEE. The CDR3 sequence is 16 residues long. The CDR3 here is CASSVEVSSNTGELFF.

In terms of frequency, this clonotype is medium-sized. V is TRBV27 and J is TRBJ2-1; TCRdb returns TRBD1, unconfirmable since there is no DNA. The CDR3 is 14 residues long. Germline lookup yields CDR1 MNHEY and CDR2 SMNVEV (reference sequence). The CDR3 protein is CASSPPISYNEQFF.

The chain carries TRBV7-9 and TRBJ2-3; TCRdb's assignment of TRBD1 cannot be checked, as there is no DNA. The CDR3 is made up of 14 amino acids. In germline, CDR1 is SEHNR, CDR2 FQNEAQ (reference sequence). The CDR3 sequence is CASSFSGGTDTQYF.

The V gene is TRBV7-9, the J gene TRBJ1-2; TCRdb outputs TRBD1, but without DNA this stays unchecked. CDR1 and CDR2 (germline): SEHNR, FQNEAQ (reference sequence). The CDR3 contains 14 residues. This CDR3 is CASSSGGGYYGYTF.

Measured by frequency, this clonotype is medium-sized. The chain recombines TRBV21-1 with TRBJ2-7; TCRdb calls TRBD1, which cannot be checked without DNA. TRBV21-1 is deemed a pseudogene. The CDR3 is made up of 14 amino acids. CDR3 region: CASSTTGKSVEQYF.

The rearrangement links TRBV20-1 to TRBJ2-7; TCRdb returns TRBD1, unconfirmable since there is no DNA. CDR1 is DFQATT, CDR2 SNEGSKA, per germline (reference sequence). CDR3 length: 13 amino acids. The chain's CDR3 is CSARDPGVYEQYF.